Detailed here is one TCR beta chain. The antigen this receptor binds is unknown. Base qualities are not at hand, and no much larger clone is one base apart. Patients undergoing total pancreatectomy with islet autotransplantation (TPIAT) were the source of the chronic pancreatitis pancreas tissue. Included chronic pancreatitis patients had no known history of diabetes. Genomic DNA was extracted directly from bulk pancreas tissue, without T cell sorting, for TCRbeta sequencing. Idiopathic chronic pancreatitis patients had no particular identified cause of disease. At two US centers, pancreas tissues from patients and organ donors were collected on a consecutive basis. Libraries came from the immunoSEQ multiplex PCR assay. From pancreatic genomic DNA, the TCRbeta CDR3 region along with adjacent sequences was amplified and then sequenced. Turning to the authors' computational methods: Repertoire diversity was assessed as a mean normalized Shannon-Wiener index, and productive clonality and productive rearrangement counts were also measured. The nonparametric Mann-Whitney U test was used to compare repertoire metrics between the control and chronic pancreatitis groups. Shared clonotypes were defined as CDR3beta sequences with identical amino acid composition and length across subjects. TCRdb limited this immuneACCESS table to in-frame rearrangements with V and J called. A share of clones is missing; checked studies link under half to unresolved V genes, and the rest is unexplained. V and J calls and clone size follow that table, whereas D and trimming were derived from the DNA. In all, the sample holds thousands of clones, and 70% to 80% of those were seen once. The top ten clonotypes cover 13% to 15% of the sample.

This entry is derived from a study of immune characteristics of hereditary and idiopathic chronic pancreatitis. About the study as a whole: Local immune cells and TCRbeta repertoires in the pancreas were profiled in this study for hereditary and idiopathic chronic pancreatitis, with control organ donor pancreases used for comparison. In total, about 5 control pancreases, 7 or 8 hereditary chronic pancreatitis pancreases and roughly six idiopathic chronic pancreatitis pancreases underwent TCRbeta sequencing. The gDNA-based approach was chosen because it involved minimal in vitro experimental manipulation of pancreas-infiltrating T cells. The paper's findings and limits, for the study overall: Because patient tissue could be obtained only at the time of TPIAT, immune findings may have been influenced by differences in disease duration. Compared with controls, both chronic pancreatitis groups had significantly higher TCRbeta repertoire diversity and lower clonality. The study did not include chronic pancreatitis caused by alcohol use. Differences in Vbeta-Jbeta gene family usage, including TRBV10, TRBV19, TRBV23 and TRBV5, were found between hereditary and idiopathic chronic pancreatitis. Among 10 to 15 chronic pancreatitis patients, higher numbers of productive TCR rearrangements went along with higher disease severity scores, showing a positive correlation.

From cysteine to valine, the CDR3 is 16 amino acids long. Here the CDR3 DNA is all that survives: 48 bases in frame from base 1. CDR1 and CDR2 were assigned from the germline V gene (reference sequence) as SGHKS and YYEKEE. V has 0 bases trimmed and J has 4 bases trimmed; junction bases matching no gene number 9. The chain is encoded by TRBV5-5 joined to TRBJ2-7; TRBD1 matches 8 bases in the middle. The receptor's source is a human donor with chronic pancreatitis. Specimen: pancreas tissue with idiopathic chronic pancreatitis. The sample's cell subset or site label is to be understood as: chronic pancreatitis without an identified cause. In nucleotide form, the sequence is TGTGCCAGCAGCTTGGTTCAGGGGGCGGAAGAGTACGAGCAGTACGTC. The encoded protein is CASSLVQGAEEYEQYV.